This TCR beta chain comes out of a study of shared clonotypes between healthy human individuals. Clones were read by immunoSEQ multiplex PCR, and TCRdb kept only the in-frame ones, dropping some. The sample has 650,000 to 800,000 clones; 90% to 95% are singletons. CD45RO-negative cells were positively selected for CCR7, leaving out terminally differentiated effector memory CD45RA+ cells. This CDR3 is built from 15 residues. The V and J ends lost 0 bases and 6 bases respectively, with 15 bases between them. Germline V gene data show CDR1 as SGHRS and CDR2 as YFSETQ. V gene TRBV5-1 combines with J gene TRBJ1-2; D not certain. The sample comprised naive CD8+ T cells sorted from blood. The receptor's source is a young man in good health. CDR3 nucleotide sequence: TGCGCCAGCAGCTTGGATTTTCCGGGGATCGATGGCTACACCTTC. It codes for CASSLDFPGIDGYTF.